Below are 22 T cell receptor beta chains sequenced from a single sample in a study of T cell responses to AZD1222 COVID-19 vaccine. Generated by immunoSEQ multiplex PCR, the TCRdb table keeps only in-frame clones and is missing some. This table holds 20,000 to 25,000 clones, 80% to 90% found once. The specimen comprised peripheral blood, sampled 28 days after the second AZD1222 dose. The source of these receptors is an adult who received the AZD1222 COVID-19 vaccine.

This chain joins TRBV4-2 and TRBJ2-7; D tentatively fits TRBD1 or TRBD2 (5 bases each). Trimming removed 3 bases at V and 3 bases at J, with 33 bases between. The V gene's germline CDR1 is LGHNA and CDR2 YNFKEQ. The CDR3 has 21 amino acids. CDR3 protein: CASSQVAVLAWDRIIRYEQYF. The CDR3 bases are TGTGCCAGCAGCCAGGTTGCGGTTTTAGCATGGGACCGGATTATCCGCTACGAGCAGTACTTC.

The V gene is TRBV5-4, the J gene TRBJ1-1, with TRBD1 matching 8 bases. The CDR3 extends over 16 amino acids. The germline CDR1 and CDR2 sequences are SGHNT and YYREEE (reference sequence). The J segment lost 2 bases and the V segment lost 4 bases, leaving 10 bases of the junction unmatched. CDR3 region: CASSPALTGGNTEAFF. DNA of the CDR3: TGTGCCAGCAGCCCGGCCCTTACAGGGGGTAACACTGAAGCTTTCTTT.

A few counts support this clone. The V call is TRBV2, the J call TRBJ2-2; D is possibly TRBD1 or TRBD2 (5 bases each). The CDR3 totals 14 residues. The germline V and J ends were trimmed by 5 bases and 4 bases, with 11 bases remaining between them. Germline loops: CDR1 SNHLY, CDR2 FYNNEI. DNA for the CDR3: TGTGCCAGCAGTCGAGGGGCCGGCACCGGGGAGCTGTTTTTT. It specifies CASSRGAGTGELFF. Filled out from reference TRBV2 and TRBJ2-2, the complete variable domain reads EPEVTQTPSHQVTQMGQEVILRCVPISNHLYFYWYRQILGQKVEFLVSFYNNEISEKSEIFDDQFSVERPDGSNFTLKIRSTKLEDSAMYFCASSRGAGTGELFFGEGSRLTVL.

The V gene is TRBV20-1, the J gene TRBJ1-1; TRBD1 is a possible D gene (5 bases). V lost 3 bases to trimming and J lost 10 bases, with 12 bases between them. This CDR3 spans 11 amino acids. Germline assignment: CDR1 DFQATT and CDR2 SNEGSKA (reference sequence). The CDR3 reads CSARSAGRAFF. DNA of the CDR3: TGCAGTGCTAGGAGCGCAGGGAGAGCTTTCTTT.

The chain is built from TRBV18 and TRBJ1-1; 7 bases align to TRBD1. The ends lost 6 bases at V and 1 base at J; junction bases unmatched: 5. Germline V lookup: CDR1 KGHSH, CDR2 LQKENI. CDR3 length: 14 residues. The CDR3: CASSRGQTNTEAFF. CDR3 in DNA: TGTGCCAGCTCCAGGGGACAGACGAACACTGAAGCTTTCTTT.

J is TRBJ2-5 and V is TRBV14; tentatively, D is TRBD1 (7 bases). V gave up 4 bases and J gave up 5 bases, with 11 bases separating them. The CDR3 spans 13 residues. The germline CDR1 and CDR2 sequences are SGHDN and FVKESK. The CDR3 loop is CASSRAGGETQYF. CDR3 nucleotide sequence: TGTGCCAGCAGCCGGGCAGGGGGGGAGACCCAGTACTTC.

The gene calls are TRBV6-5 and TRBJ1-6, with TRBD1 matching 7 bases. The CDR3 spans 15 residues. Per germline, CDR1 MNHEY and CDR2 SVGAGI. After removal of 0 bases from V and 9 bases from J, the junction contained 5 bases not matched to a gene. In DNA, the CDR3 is TGTGCCAGCAGTTACTCGGTAGGGGGCAGTTCACCCCTCCACTTT. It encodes CASSYSVGGSSPLHF.

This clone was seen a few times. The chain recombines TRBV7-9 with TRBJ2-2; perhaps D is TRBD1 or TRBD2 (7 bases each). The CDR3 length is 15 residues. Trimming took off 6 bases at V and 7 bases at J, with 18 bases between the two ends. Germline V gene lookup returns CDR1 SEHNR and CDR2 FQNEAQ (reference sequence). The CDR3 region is CASSFDREGSGELFF. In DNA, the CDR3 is TGTGCCAGCAGTTTCGACAGGGAGGGTAGCGGGGAGCTGTTTTTT.

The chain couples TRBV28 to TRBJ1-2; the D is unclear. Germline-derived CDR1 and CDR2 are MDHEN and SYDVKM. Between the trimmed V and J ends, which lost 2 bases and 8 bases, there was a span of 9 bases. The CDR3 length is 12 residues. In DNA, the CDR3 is TGTGCCAGCAGTTTACAGGTCCAAGGCTACACCTTC. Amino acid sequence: CASSLQVQGYTF.

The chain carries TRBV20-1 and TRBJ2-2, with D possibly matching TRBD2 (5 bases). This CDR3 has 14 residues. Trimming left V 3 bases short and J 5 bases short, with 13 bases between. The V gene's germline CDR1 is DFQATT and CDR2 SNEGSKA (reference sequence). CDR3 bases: TGCAGTGCTAGTGGGGATAGCGTGACCGGGGAGCTGTTTTTT. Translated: CSASGDSVTGELFF.

Here the CDR3 reads CASSQGLAGGNEQFF. CDR3 nucleotides: TGTGCCAGCAGCCAAGGGCTAGCGGGAGGCAATGAGCAGTTCTTC. The rearrangement joins TRBV4-2 to TRBJ2-1; TRBD2 matches 11 bases. The germline CDR1 and CDR2 sequences are LGHNA and YNFKEQ. The CDR3 is made up of 15 amino acids. The ends lost 1 base at V and 6 bases at J; junction bases unmatched: 2.

CDR3 nucleotide sequence: TGTGCCAGCAGTTTATTAGGCGGGAGTACCGAGCAGTACTTC. Its protein is CASSLLGGSTEQYF. The J gene is TRBJ2-7, the V gene TRBV27; TRBD2 matches at 7 bases. Germline V gene lookup returns CDR1 MNHEY and CDR2 SMNVEV (reference sequence). This CDR3 is built from 14 residues. The V gene end was trimmed by 1 base and the J gene end by 6 bases; junction bases not matched to a gene: 6.

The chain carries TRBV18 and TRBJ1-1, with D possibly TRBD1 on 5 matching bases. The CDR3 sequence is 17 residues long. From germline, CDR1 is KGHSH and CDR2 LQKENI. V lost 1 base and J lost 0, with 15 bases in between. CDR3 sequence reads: CASSPRDGGVMNTEAFF. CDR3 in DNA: TGTGCCAGCTCACCACGGGACGGTGGAGTGATGAACACTGAAGCTTTCTTT.

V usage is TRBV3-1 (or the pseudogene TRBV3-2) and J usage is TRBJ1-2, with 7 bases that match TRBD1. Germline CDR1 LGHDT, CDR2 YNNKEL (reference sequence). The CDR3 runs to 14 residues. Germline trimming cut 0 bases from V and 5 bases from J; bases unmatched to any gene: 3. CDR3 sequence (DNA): TGTGCCAGCAGCCAAGAACCAGGGGGGTATGGCTACACCTTC. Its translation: CASSQEPGGYGYTF.

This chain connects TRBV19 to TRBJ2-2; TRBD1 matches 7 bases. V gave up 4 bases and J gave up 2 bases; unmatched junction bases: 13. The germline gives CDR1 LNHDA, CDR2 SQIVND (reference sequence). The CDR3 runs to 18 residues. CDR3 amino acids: CASSKRSKGGPNTGELFF. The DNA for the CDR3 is TGTGCCAGTAGTAAACGTTCAAAAGGGGGCCCTAACACCGGGGAGCTGTTTTTT.

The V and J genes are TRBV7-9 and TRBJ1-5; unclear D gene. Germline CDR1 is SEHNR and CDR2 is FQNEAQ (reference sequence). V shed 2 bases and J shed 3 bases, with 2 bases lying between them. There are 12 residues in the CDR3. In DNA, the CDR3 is TGTGCCAGCAGCTTAATCAATCAGCCCCAGCATTTT. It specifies CASSLINQPQHF.

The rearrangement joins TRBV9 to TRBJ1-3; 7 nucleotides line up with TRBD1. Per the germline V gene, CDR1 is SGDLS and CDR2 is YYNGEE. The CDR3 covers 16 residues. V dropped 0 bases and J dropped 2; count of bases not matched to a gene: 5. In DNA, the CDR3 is TGTGCCAGCAGCGTAGCCCCTACAGGGGCTGGAAACACCATATATTTT. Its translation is CASSVAPTGAGNTIYF. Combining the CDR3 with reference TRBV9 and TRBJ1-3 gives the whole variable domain DSGVTQTPKHLITATGQRVTLRCSPRSGDLSVYWYQQSLDQGLQFLIQYYNGEERAKGNILERFSAQQFPDLHSELNLSSLELGDSALYFCASSVAPTGAGNTIYFGEGSWLTVV.

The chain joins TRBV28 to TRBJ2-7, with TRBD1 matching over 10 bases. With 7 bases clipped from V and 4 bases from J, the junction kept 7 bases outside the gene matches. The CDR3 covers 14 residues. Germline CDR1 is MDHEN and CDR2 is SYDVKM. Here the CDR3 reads CASIPGQGTYEQYF. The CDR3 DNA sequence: TGTGCCAGCATCCCGGGACAGGGGACTTACGAGCAGTACTTC.

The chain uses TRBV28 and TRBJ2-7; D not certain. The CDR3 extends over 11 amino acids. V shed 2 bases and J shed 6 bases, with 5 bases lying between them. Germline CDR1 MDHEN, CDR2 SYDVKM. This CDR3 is CASSLGSEQYF. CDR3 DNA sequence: TGTGCCAGCAGTTTAGGCAGCGAGCAGTACTTC.

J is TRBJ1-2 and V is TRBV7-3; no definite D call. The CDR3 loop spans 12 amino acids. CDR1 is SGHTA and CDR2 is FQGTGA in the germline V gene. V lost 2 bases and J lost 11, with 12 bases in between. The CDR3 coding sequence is TGTGCCAGCAGCTTATATGCAGTCGGGTACACCTTC. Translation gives CASSLYAVGYTF.

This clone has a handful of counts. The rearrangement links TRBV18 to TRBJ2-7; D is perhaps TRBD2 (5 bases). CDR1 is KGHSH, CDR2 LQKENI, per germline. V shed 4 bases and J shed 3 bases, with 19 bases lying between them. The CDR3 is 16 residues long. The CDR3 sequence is CASSRGARVEFYEQYF. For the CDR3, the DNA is TGTGCCAGCTCACGAGGAGCGAGGGTAGAGTTCTACGAGCAGTACTTC.

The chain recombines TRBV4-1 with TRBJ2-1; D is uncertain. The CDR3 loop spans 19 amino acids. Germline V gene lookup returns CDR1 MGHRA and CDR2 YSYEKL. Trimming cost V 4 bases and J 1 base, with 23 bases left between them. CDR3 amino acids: CASSLFGVAGPPSYNEQFF. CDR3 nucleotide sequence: TGCGCCAGCAGCCTATTTGGGGTAGCAGGCCCCCCGTCCTACAATGAGCAGTTCTTC.